The entry below gives a single T cell receptor beta chain sequence along with its context. After isolation, RNA underwent reverse transcription to generate cDNA as the sequencing template. The assay was immunoSEQ multiplex PCR, and TCRdb's table has in-frame clones only and misses some. This sample has 150,000 or so clones, with 45% to 60% found just once. The record originates from a study of CD8+ T cells in alopecia areata. CDR3 length equals 15 residues. Germline-derived CDR1 and CDR2 are MNHEY and SVGAGI. V lost 5 bases, J lost 3 bases, and 16 bases lay in between. This TCR was recovered from a human donor with alopecia areata. V gene TRBV6-5 combines with J gene TRBJ1-1, with D possibly matching TRBD1 (5 bases). The sample consisted of CD8+ T cells sorted from blood, taken at week 0. CDR3 sequence (DNA): TGTGCCAGCAGTCTCCTAGGGGTGGGGGACACTGAAGCTTTCTTT. This codes for CASSLLGVGDTEAFF.